The 26 T cell receptor beta chains given below trace back to one sample, sequenced in a study of CD8+ T cells in alopecia areata. As to treatment: oral pan-JAK inhibitor, 5-10 mg twice daily. TCR sequencing used cDNA made by reverse transcription of extracted RNA. TCRdb's table, derived via immunoSEQ multiplex PCR, lists solely in-frame clones and lacks some. The sample has some 190,000 clones; roughly three fifths are singletons. Sample: CD4+ T cells sorted from blood, taken at week 4, from a patient treated with tofacitinib. The source of these receptors is a human donor with alopecia areata.

This clone came up once. The CDR3 DNA is TGTGCCAGCAGCGCGGGACCCTCGCCGGCCTATGGCTACACCTTC. Its translation is CASSAGPSPAYGYTF. The genes are TRBV7-2 and TRBJ1-2; TRBD1 is a possible D gene (5 bases). V was clipped by 5 bases and J by 4 bases, with 17 bases between them. There are 15 residues in the CDR3. CDR1 is SGHTA, CDR2 FQGNSA, per germline.

CDR3 coding DNA: TGTGCCTGGAGTGTTATCGGGACAGCAGACTATGGCTACACCTTC. Translated, it gives CAWSVIGTADYGYTF. V and J are TRBV30 and TRBJ1-2, with TRBD1 matching 7 bases. CDR1 is GTSNPN and CDR2 is SVGIG in the germline V gene (reference sequence). Germline trimming cut 0 bases from V and 3 bases from J; bases unmatched to any gene: 7. CDR3 length: 15 residues.

This clone was seen a few times. The chain links TRBV15 to TRBJ2-7; D is unresolved. The V and J ends lost 0 bases and 6 bases respectively, with 9 bases between them. This CDR3 has 13 amino acids. Germline CDR1 and CDR2: LNHNV and YYDKDF (reference sequence). The CDR3 region is CATSRDLTREQYF. In nucleotides, the CDR3 is TGTGCCACCAGCAGAGATTTGACGCGCGAGCAGTACTTC.

This clone was seen only once. The rearrangement links TRBV11-2 to TRBJ2-7; D remains unclear. Germline lookup yields CDR1 SGHAT and CDR2 FQNNGV. V shed 8 bases and J shed 7 bases, with 18 bases lying between them. The CDR3 contains 13 residues. The CDR3 here is CASSPGSLLEQYF. The DNA for the CDR3 is TGTGCCAGCTCCCCGGGCTCCCTGCTAGAGCAGTACTTC.

This clone was recorded once. This sequence joins TRBV29-1 and TRBJ2-2; 8 nucleotides match TRBD2. Germline CDR1 is SQVTM and CDR2 is ANQGSEA. This CDR3 spans 14 amino acids. Trimming took 5 bases from V and 4 from J; bases not matched to a gene: 6. The CDR3 DNA follows: TGCAGCGTTCTGGGACTAGGGACCACCGGGGAGCTGTTTTTT. Translation gives CSVLGLGTTGELFF.

The count of this clone is one. The chain joins TRBV15 to TRBJ2-2; no reliable D call. CDR3 length: 17 residues. V gave up 0 bases and J gave up 4 bases, with 15 bases separating them. CDR1 and CDR2 from the germline V gene are LNHNV and YYDKDF (reference sequence). The CDR3 loop is CATSRDGLPRTTGELFF. The CDR3, as DNA: TGTGCCACCAGCAGAGATGGCCTCCCCCGAACCACCGGGGAGCTGTTTTTT.

The chain joins TRBV7-2 to TRBJ1-2; 8 positions match TRBD1. This CDR3 is built from 14 residues. Germline trimming cut 1 base from V and 6 bases from J; bases unmatched to any gene: 4. Germline CDR1 and CDR2: SGHTA and FQGNSA. The CDR3 DNA reads as TGTGCCAGCAGCTTAGTTACAGGGGGGCATGGCTACACCTTC. Protein: CASSLVTGGHGYTF. Based on the CDR3 plus reference TRBV7-2 and TRBJ1-2, the full variable domain is GAGVSQSPSNKVTEKGKDVELRCDPISGHTALYWYRQSLGQGLEFLIYFQGNSAPDKSGLPSDRFSAERTGGSVSTLTIQRTQQEDSAVYLCASSLVTGGHGYTFGSGTRLTVV.

This chain joins TRBV6-6 and TRBJ1-5; D not certain. CDR3 length: 12 residues. V was clipped by 5 bases and J by 5 bases, with 7 bases between them. CDR1 MNHNY and CDR2 SVGAGI come from the germline V gene (reference sequence). The CDR3 DNA reads TGTGCCAGCAGTCGCCGAGATCAGCCCCAGCATTTT. As protein: CASSRRDQPQHF.

As for this clone: The junction shows a germline mismatch at one end, possibly a read error. The V call is TRBV30, the J call TRBJ1-2, with D tentatively TRBD1 (5 bases). Germline V gives CDR1 GTSNPN, CDR2 SVGIG (reference sequence). The CDR3 is 13 amino acids. DNA of the CDR3: TGTGCCCGGAGTGTACCGCAGGGCGGAGGCTACACCTTC. Translation: CARSVPQGGGYTF.

The chain couples TRBV30 to TRBJ1-2; TRBD1 agrees at 8 bases. V lost 4 bases to trimming and J lost 1 base; unmatched junction nucleotides: 2. The germline V gene has CDR1 GTSNPN and CDR2 SVGIG (reference sequence). The CDR3 extends over 13 amino acids. DNA of the CDR3: TGTGCCTGGAATACAGGGGGTAACTATGGCTACACCTTC. Translated: CAWNTGGNYGYTF.

V gene TRBV29-1 combines with J gene TRBJ2-5; D might be TRBD2 (7 bases). CDR3 length: 15 amino acids. V lost 7 bases and J lost 5, with 23 bases in between. Germline CDR1 and CDR2: SQVTM and ANQGSEA. The CDR3 nucleotides are TGCAGCGCGCAACCAGACACCCGGGGGGCCGAGACCCAGTACTTC. Its translation: CSAQPDTRGAETQYF.

This clone was seen a handful of times. The V and J genes are TRBV7-8 and TRBJ2-5; TRBD1 agrees at 7 bases. The J call may not be correct, given that the DNA end is closer to TRBJ2-7. Germline CDR1 reads SGHVS; CDR2 reads FQNEAQ. The CDR3 length is 15 residues. The CDR3 here is CASSWAPDRSYEQYF. As DNA, the CDR3 is TGTGCCAGCAGCTGGGCCCCGGACAGGTCCTACGAGCAGTACTTC.

This chain connects TRBV9 to TRBJ2-3; the D is unclear. Germline V gene data show CDR1 as SGDLS and CDR2 as YYNGEE. The CDR3 extends over 15 amino acids. Trimming cost V 1 base and J 1 base, with 10 bases left between them. The CDR3 protein is CASSVRLAGTDTQYF. The CDR3 DNA reads TGTGCCAGCAGCGTAAGACTGGCCGGCACAGATACGCAGTATTTT.

The chain links TRBV6-5 to TRBJ2-7; D remains unclear. This CDR3 is 13 amino acids long. Germline V CDR1 and CDR2: MNHEY, SVGAGI. V was cut by 0 bases and J by 6 bases, with 9 bases left in between. This CDR3 is CASSYSVAGEQYF. CDR3 nucleotides: TGTGCCAGCAGTTACTCGGTAGCCGGCGAGCAGTACTTC.

Only a few counts were recorded for this clone. The chain combines TRBV30 with TRBJ1-2; D unclear. Looked up from germline, CDR1 is GTSNPN and CDR2 is SVGIG (reference sequence). Trimming removed 3 bases at V and 4 bases at J, with 18 bases between. This CDR3 spans 15 amino acids. CDR3 residues: CAWSRRSDGIYGYTF. The CDR3 coding sequence is TGTGCCTGGAGCAGGCGGTCGGACGGAATCTATGGCTACACCTTC.

The genes are TRBV29-1 and TRBJ2-7; 8 bases align to TRBD1. The germline V gene has CDR1 SQVTM and CDR2 ANQGSEA. The CDR3 length is 14 residues. V shed 0 bases and J 4 bases; nucleotides not matched to a gene: 5. DNA for the CDR3: TGCAGCGTTGAAGATCTTCGACAGGGGTACGAGCAGTACTTC. Translating it yields CSVEDLRQGYEQYF.

Concerning this clone itself: Other DNA sequences of this sample code for an identical CDR3. The chain combines TRBV30 with TRBJ2-2; D is undetermined. CDR3 length: 14 residues. Germline CDR1 and CDR2: GTSNPN and SVGIG (reference sequence). The germline V and J ends were trimmed by 4 bases and 0 bases, with 9 bases remaining between them. The CDR3 spells CAWTGYSNTGELFF. The CDR3 DNA reads as TGTGCCTGGACGGGCTACTCGAACACCGGGGAGCTGTTTTTT.

The rearrangement links TRBV30 to TRBJ1-2; 7 positions agree with TRBD1. The CDR3 contains 16 residues. Germline trimming cut 2 bases from V and 6 bases from J; bases unmatched to any gene: 15. Per germline, CDR1 GTSNPN and CDR2 SVGIG (reference sequence). CDR3 bases: TGTGCCTGGAGTACTCATCTCAGGGCAGGGGGAAATGGCTACACCTTC. It specifies CAWSTHLRAGGNGYTF.

The table lists this clone with a few counts. The rearrangement joins TRBV7-9 to TRBJ2-3, with D tentatively TRBD2 (5 bases). V dropped 4 bases and J dropped 3 bases, with 11 bases sitting between them. CDR3 length: 14 amino acids. The germline CDR1 and CDR2 sequences are SEHNR and FQNEAQ (reference sequence). The CDR3: CASSSTRVTDTQYF. CDR3 DNA: TGTGCCAGCAGCTCGACGCGGGTAACAGATACGCAGTATTTT.

The chain recombines TRBV29-1 with TRBJ2-1, with D perhaps TRBD2 (5 bases). The germline CDR1 and CDR2 sequences are SQVTM and ANQGSEA. The CDR3 has 10 residues. The CDR3 nucleotides read TGCATAGCGACGGCGAATGAGCAGTTCTTC. This sequence encodes CIATANEQFF.

The chain combines TRBV9 with TRBJ2-7, with unresolved D. This CDR3 contains 14 residues. Trimming took off 1 base at V and 3 bases at J, with 11 bases between the two ends. Germline V gives CDR1 SGDLS, CDR2 YYNGEE. CDR3 nucleotides: TGTGCCAGCAGCGTAAGGACGGATAACTACGAGCAGTACTTC. Amino acid sequence: CASSVRTDNYEQYF. The full variable domain, in which reference TRBV9 and TRBJ2-7 provide the parts outside the CDR3, is DSGVTQTPKHLITATGQRVTLRCSPRSGDLSVYWYQQSLDQGLQFLIQYYNGEERAKGNILERFSAQQFPDLHSELNLSSLELGDSALYFCASSVRTDNYEQYFGPGTRLTVT.

This clone was seen a few times. The chain combines TRBV5-4 with TRBJ1-2; D is unclear. CDR1 and CDR2 (germline): SGHNT, YYREEE (reference sequence). CDR3 length: 17 residues. The germline V and J ends were trimmed by 0 bases and 8 bases, with 23 bases remaining between them. CDR3 nucleotides: TGTGCCAGCAGCTTGGGAGAGGGCCGCACCTCCTCAGGAGGCTACACCTTC. It codes for CASSLGEGRTSSGGYTF.

The chain uses TRBV7-2 and TRBJ2-5; D gene ambiguous. The germline V gene has CDR1 SGHTA and CDR2 FQGNSA. Trimming pared 5 bases from V and 1 base from J, leaving 5 bases between. This CDR3 has 12 residues. The chain's CDR3 is CASSLTQETQYF. CDR3 nucleotide sequence: TGTGCCAGCAGCCTAACCCAAGAGACCCAGTACTTC.

This clone has a single count. The chain uses TRBV7-2 and TRBJ2-2, with D unresolved. Germline assignment: CDR1 SGHTA and CDR2 FQGNSA. Trimming removed 5 bases at V and 6 bases at J, with 13 bases between. This CDR3 region has 14 residues. CDR3 sequence (DNA): TGTGCCAGCAGCCCGACTCTAACCGCCGGGGAGCTGTTTTTT. It is translated as CASSPTLTAGELFF.

This chain uses TRBV7-8 with TRBJ2-1; the match to TRBD2 covers 7 bases. V was clipped by 5 bases and J by 4 bases; unmatched bases: 11. Germline V CDR1 and CDR2: SGHVS, FQNEAQ. The CDR3 is made up of 16 amino acids. The chain's CDR3 is CASSPQKWEGYNEQFF. The CDR3 bases are TGTGCCAGCAGCCCCCAGAAGTGGGAGGGTTACAATGAGCAGTTCTTC. The variable domain in full, with the rest retrieved from reference TRBV7-8 and TRBJ2-1, is GAGVSQSPRYKVAKRGQDVALRCDPISGHVSLFWYQQALGQGPEFLTYFQNEAQLDKSGLPSDRFFAERPEGSVSTLKIQRTQQEDSAVYLCASSPQKWEGYNEQFFGPGTRLTVL.

This clone was observed a handful of times. V is TRBV5-1 and J is TRBJ2-2; 8 nucleotides agree with TRBD1. CDR1 SGHRS and CDR2 YFSETQ come from the germline V gene. Germline trimming cut 0 bases from V and 4 bases from J; bases unmatched to any gene: 5. The CDR3 is made up of 16 amino acids. This chain's CDR3 is CASSLVTGVVTGELFF. In DNA form, the CDR3 reads TGCGCCAGCAGCTTGGTGACAGGGGTGGTCACCGGGGAGCTGTTTTTT.